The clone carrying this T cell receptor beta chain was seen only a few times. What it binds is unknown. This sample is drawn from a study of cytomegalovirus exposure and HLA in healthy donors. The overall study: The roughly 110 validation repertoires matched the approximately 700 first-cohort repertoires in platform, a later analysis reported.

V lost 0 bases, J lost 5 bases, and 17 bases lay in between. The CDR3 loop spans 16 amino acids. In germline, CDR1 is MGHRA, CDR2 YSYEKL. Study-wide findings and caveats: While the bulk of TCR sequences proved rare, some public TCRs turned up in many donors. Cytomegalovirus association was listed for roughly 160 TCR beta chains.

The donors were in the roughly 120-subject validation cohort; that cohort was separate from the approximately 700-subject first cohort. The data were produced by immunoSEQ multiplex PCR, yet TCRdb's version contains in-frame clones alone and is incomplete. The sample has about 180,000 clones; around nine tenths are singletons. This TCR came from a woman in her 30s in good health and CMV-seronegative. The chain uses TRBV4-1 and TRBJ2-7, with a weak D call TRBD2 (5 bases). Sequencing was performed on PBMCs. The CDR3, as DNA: TGCGCCAGCAGCCAAGATGGGCCAGGAGGAGTCAACGAGCAGTACTTC. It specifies CASSQDGPGGVNEQYF.